This T cell receptor (beta chain) was obtained from a study of blood T cell repertoires in COVID-19. Study-wide context: Whether acute or convalescent, the COVID-19 samples came from the United States, Italy and Spain. T cells, B-cell-depleted T cells, or PBMCs provided the cDNA or gDNA that served as material.

Original handling: Amplification of reference gene primers provided the estimated nucleated cell counts. TCRdb keeps only in-frame clones here, not all; method: immunoSEQ multiplex PCR. The D gene and trimming were derived from the DNA, and the V and J assignments and clone size from that table. Among about 250,000 clones listed, around 83% were seen once. The sample was peripheral blood. This receptor was obtained from a man aged 40-49 years with active or convalescent COVID-19.

Written as DNA, the CDR3 is TGTGCCAGCAGCTTAGTGTCCGGACTAGAGCGGGCCGGGGAGCTGTTTTTT. This codes for CASSLVSGLERAGELFF. The rearrangement links TRBV7-2 to TRBJ2-2; 7 bases line up with TRBD2. Trimming cost V 1 base and J 6 bases; bases outside gene matches: 11. The CDR3 is 17 amino acids. The germline V gene encodes CDR1 SGHTA and CDR2 FQGNSA. Looking up the rest from reference TRBV7-2 and TRBJ2-2 gives the full variable domain: GAGVSQSPSNKVTEKGKDVELRCDPISGHTALYWYRQSLGQGLEFLIYFQGNSAPDKSGLPSDRFSAERTGGSVSTLTIQRTQQEDSAVYLCASSLVSGLERAGELFFGEGSRLTVL.